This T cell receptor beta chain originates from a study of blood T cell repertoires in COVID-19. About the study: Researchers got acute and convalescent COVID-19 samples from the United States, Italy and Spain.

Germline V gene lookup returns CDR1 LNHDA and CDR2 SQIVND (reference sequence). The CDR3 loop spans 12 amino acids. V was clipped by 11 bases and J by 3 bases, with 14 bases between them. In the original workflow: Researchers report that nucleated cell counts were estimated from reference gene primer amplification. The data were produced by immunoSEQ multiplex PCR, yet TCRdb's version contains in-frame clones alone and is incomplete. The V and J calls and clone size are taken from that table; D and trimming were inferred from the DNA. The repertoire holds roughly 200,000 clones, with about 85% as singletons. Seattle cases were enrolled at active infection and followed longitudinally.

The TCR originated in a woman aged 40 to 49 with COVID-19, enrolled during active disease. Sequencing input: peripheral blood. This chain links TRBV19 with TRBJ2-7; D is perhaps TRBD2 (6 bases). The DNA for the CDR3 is TGTGCCTGCTCTAACGGGAGCTACGAGCAGTACTTC. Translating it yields CACSNGSYEQYF.